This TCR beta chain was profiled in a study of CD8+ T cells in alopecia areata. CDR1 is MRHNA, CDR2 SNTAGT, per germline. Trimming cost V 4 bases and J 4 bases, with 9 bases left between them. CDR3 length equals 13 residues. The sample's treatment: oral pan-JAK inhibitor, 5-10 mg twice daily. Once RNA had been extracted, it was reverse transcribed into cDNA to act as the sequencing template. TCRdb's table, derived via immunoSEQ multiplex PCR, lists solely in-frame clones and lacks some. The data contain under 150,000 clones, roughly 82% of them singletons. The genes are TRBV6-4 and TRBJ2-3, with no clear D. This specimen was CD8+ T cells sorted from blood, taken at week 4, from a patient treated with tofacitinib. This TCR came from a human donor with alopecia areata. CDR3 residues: CASSASFSDTQYF. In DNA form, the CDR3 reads TGTGCCAGCAGTGCCAGTTTCTCAGATACGCAGTATTTT.